This passage covers 6 T cell receptor beta chains from one sample sequenced in a study of blood T cell repertoires in COVID-19. Libraries were prepared by immunoSEQ multiplex PCR; TCRdb keeps only in-frame clonotypes and omits some of them. This sample has about 300,000 clones, with under 90% found just once. Sequenced input: PBMCs or T cells enriched from blood (not recorded which). The receptor source for this set is a man aged 30-40 years who had recovered from COVID-19.

The chain couples TRBV5-4 to TRBJ1-4, with D possibly matching TRBD1 (6 bases). Per germline, CDR1 SGHNT and CDR2 YYREEE (reference sequence). There are 15 residues in the CDR3. The V gene lost 0 bases and the J gene lost 7 bases, with 13 bases spanning the gap. As DNA, the CDR3 is TGTGCCAGCAGCTTGGGCGGGGGGGCTGGTGAAAAACTGTTTTTT. Its protein is CASSLGGGAGEKLFF.

This clone was seen more than once but under ten times. The CDR3 bases are TGTGCCAGCTCACCATCAGGGGCTACTTGGACCCAGTACTTC. It is translated as CASSPSGATWTQYF. The chain carries TRBV18 and TRBJ2-5, with D possibly matching TRBD1 (6 bases). Germline assignment: CDR1 KGHSH and CDR2 LQKENI. Deletions cut 2 bases from V and 7 bases from J, with 14 bases between. The CDR3 contains 14 residues.

This clone was counted a single time. This sequence joins TRBV20-1 and TRBJ1-3; 8 bases are shared with TRBD1. CDR3 length equals 17 residues. The V segment lost 3 bases and the J segment 2 bases; nucleotides outside the gene matches: 12. Per the germline V gene, CDR1 is DFQATT and CDR2 is SNEGSKA (reference sequence). The CDR3 loop is CSASSSTGVHPGNTIYF. The CDR3 DNA reads TGCAGTGCTAGTAGCTCGACAGGGGTACATCCTGGAAACACCATATATTTT.

V usage is TRBV7-9 and J usage is TRBJ2-3; D uncertain. Germline V lookup: CDR1 SEHNR, CDR2 FQNEAQ (reference sequence). Trimming stripped 4 bases from V and 0 bases from J, with 8 bases between. The CDR3 runs to 14 residues. The CDR3 sequence is CASSSQISTDTQYF. CDR3 DNA: TGTGCCAGCAGCTCCCAAATTAGCACAGATACGCAGTATTTT.

The J gene is TRBJ1-6, the V gene TRBV5-1; D possibly corresponds to TRBD1 (5 bases). This CDR3 region has 13 residues. The germline gives CDR1 SGHRS, CDR2 YFSETQ. V lost 4 bases and J lost 10, with 12 bases in between. CDR3 sequence reads: CASSPGGGSPLHF. In nucleotides, the CDR3 is TGCGCCAGCAGCCCGGGTGGGGGGTCACCCCTCCACTTT. Based on the CDR3 plus reference TRBV5-1 and TRBJ1-6, the full variable domain is KAGVTQTPRYLIKTRGQQVTLSCSPISGHRSVSWYQQTPGQGLQFLFEYFSETQRNKGNFPGRFSGRQFSNSRSEMNVSTLELGDSALYLCASSPGGGSPLHFGNGTRLTVT.

The chain combines TRBV4-1 with TRBJ1-3, with a tentative D call TRBD1 (6 bases). Germline V gene sequence: CDR1 MGHRA, CDR2 YSYEKL. The length of the CDR3 is 16 residues. The V end lost 4 bases, the J end lost 0 bases, and 13 bases lay between the germline ends. The CDR3 reads CASSLNRESSGNTIYF. For the CDR3, the DNA is TGCGCCAGCAGCCTAAACAGGGAAAGCTCTGGAAACACCATATATTTT.